A selection of T cell receptor beta chains follows, all from one sample in a study of technical replicates of blood from a few donors. TCRdb keeps only in-frame clones here, not all; method: immunoSEQ multiplex PCR. Here the sample spans more than 90,000 clones, 85% to 95% being singletons. Sequencing was done on a sample of T cells isolated from PBMCs. The receptors were sampled from a human donor in good health. Each CDR3 is given without its conserved first and last residue. The listing skips clone size in some rows; elsewhere it reads once, few, many or a size class.

>NA|TRBV25-1
ASGGQPQH
>NA|TRBV19
ASSPVGGAFLTDTQY
>NA|TRBV19
ASKDRGAEGYT
>NA|TRBV6-5
ASSYSGEGEKLF
>NA|TRBV27
ASSLVAPENTGELF
>NA|TRBV6-5
ASSYGEFTEAF
>NA|TRBV7-6
ASSSTSGRNYNEQF
>once|TRBV11-2
ASRGDEQY
>NA|TRBV2
ATKGQGTSYEQY
>NA|TRBV6-5
VSSYETYQPQH
>once|TRBV7-9
ASSLRLTYEQY
>few|TRBV29-1
SLTTGFDTEAF
>NA|TRBV14
ASSLGGLAF
>NA|TRBV4-2
ASSQGGSYEQY
>NA|TRBV5-1
ASSVTSLQSEQY
>NA|TRBV7-2
ASSLDEYNEQF
>NA|TRBV11-2
ASSLERWGGLQETQY
>NA|TRBV5-8
ASSAQWGTGNYGYT
>few|TRBV19
ASKDPGTEAF
>NA|TRBV27
ASRGDYNTEAF
>NA|TRBV9
ASSVAAGGTNYGYT
>NA|TRBV6-1
ASSDNREGYT
>NA|TRBV2
ASSEAGLAGVPAQETQY
>NA|TRBV27
ASSYGHGTYEQY
>NA|TRBV18
ASSSIQETQY
>NA|TRBV7-9
ASVQGTTEAF
>NA|TRBV2
ASSLLGDLKPQH
>NA|TRBV10-3
AISYGRELFDYGYT
>NA|TRBV6-5
ASSGTSGAYEQY
>NA|TRBV14
ASSREDIGYT
>once|TRBV28
ASSLVSGYTEAF
>NA|TRBV4-3
ASSQDRGRYEQY
>NA|TRBV4-1
ASSQGTYYEQY
>NA|TRBV6-5
ASSKLGGWGYT
>NA|TRBV29-1
SGGGWERETQY
>NA|TRBV19
ASSMTGGRGGYT
>NA|TRBV9
ASSVAETGPGETQY
>NA|TRBV7-8
ASSEGITGSNQPQH
>medium-sized|TRBV30
ARPGGEGDGGELF
>NA|TRBV12-5
ASGFPPQGRTEAF
>NA|TRBV14
ASSQDNVQNYEQY
>NA|TRBV11-3
ASSLTSEQF
>NA|TRBV19
ASSVGLTFPYEQY
>NA|TRBV28
ASSLSGNSIYEQY
>NA|TRBV6-6
ASSYSGSEAF
>once|TRBV10-3
AISAGSQETQY
>once|TRBV5-1
ASSLDMRGEQY
>once|TRBV9
ASSVERVGLYNEQF
>NA|TRBV12-5
ASGVSGGSFNEQF
>NA|TRBV5-1
ASSLDQAGNTIY
>NA|TRBV4-3
ASSQGSTGYTEAF
>NA|TRBV4-2
ASSPGEEGTFEQY